The rows below give T cell receptor beta chains drawn from one sample of a study of long-term antiretroviral therapy in people with HIV. Repertoires were generated with immunoSEQ multiplex PCR, while TCRdb's copy carries only in-frame clones and drops some. The sample carries tens of thousands of clones, under 85% recorded once. The specimen comprised unsorted PBMCs, sampled 1 year after starting antiretroviral therapy. The origin of the receptors is a young man with HIV. Each CDR3 is given with its conserved first and last residue. A D gene is named only where the DNA matches it firmly. Some rows have no size entry. The others give once, few or many, or a class for an expanded clone.

14	TRBV5-1	TRBJ1-1	-	-	CASSLEGGRAEAFF	TGCGCCAGCAGCTTGGAAGGGGGGCGCGCTGAAGCTTTCTTT
13	TRBV10-1	TRBJ2-7	-	-	CASRDRRSYEQYF	TGCGCCAGCAGGGACAGACGTTCCTACGAGCAGTACTTC
16	TRBV5-6	TRBJ1-1	-	TRBD1	CASSDRTGTKNTEAFF	TGTGCCAGCAGCGACCGGACAGGGACGAAAAACACTGAAGCTTTCTTT
12	TRBV6-4	TRBJ1-4	-	-	CASSDSEGRLFF	TGTGCCAGCAGTGACTCCGAAGGGAGACTGTTTTTT
10	TRBV28	TRBJ1-6	-	-	CASPNSPLHF	TGTGCCAGCCCTAATTCACCCCTCCACTTT
15	TRBV27	TRBJ2-1	-	TRBD1	CASSPGTGSYNEQFF	TGTGCCAGCAGTCCCGGGACAGGCTCCTACAATGAGCAGTTCTTC
14	TRBV5-1	TRBJ2-1	few	-	CASTELPNYNEQFF	TGCGCCAGCACCGAGTTACCCAATTACAATGAGCAGTTCTTC
14	TRBV11-2	TRBJ1-1	once	-	CASSSAGMNTEAFF	TGTGCCAGCAGCTCGGCAGGGATGAACACTGAAGCTTTCTTT
16	TRBV9	TRBJ2-3	-	TRBD2	CASSAPSGGGTDTQYF	TGTGCCAGCAGCGCCCCAAGCGGGGGGGGCACAGATACGCAGTATTTT
14	TRBV7-6	TRBJ2-2	once	-	CASSSGGKTGELFF	TGTGCCAGCAGCTCGGGCGGGAAAACCGGGGAGCTGTTTTTT
13	TRBV5-1	TRBJ2-7	-	-	CASSLGSLYEQYF	TGCGCCAGCAGCTTAGGCAGCCTCTACGAGCAGTACTTC
19	TRBV4-1	TRBJ2-3	-	TRBD2	CASSQDQLRGLAGEDPQYF	TGCGCCAGCAGCCAAGATCAGCTTAGGGGACTAGCGGGGGAGGATCCGCAGTATTTT
17	TRBV19	TRBJ1-6	-	TRBD1	CASSMEGTVNLDSPLHF	TGTGCCAGTAGTATGGAGGGGACAGTCAACCTTGACTCACCCCTCCACTTT
14	TRBV7-2	TRBJ1-1	-	-	CASSWGTMNTEAFF	TGTGCCAGCAGCTGGGGTACCATGAACACTGAAGCTTTCTTT
16	TRBV7-8	TRBJ1-1	-	-	CASSWAQGDSSTEAFF	TGTGCCAGCAGCTGGGCTCAGGGCGACAGTAGCACTGAAGCTTTCTTT
14	TRBV4-1	TRBJ1-1	-	TRBD1	CASSPRGRDTEAFF	TGCGCCAGCAGCCCCAGGGGGAGGGACACTGAAGCTTTCTTT
13	TRBV5-1	TRBJ2-7	-	-	CASSYKSSYEQYF	TGCGCCAGCAGCTACAAGAGCTCCTACGAGCAGTACTTC
14	TRBV6-5	TRBJ1-1	-	-	CASSRGPMNTEAFF	TGTGCCAGCAGTCGGGGGCCCATGAACACTGAAGCTTTCTTT
15	TRBV7-9	TRBJ1-2	once	TRBD1	CASSLGQGGIDGYTF	TGTGCCAGCAGCCTCGGACAGGGTGGTATAGATGGCTACACCTTC
11	TRBV21-1	TRBJ1-1	few	-	CASSKGEEAFF	TGTGCCAGCAGCAAAGGAGAGGAAGCTTTCTTT
14	TRBV19	TRBJ1-2	-	-	CASSRQQGPYGYTF	TGTGCCAGTAGCCGGCAACAGGGTCCCTATGGCTACACCTTC
13	TRBV7-2	TRBJ2-7	-	-	CASSLGIGYEQYF	TGTGCCAGCAGCCTTGGGATCGGCTACGAGCAGTACTTC
14	TRBV29-1	TRBJ2-2	-	-	CSVEDPGDSGELFF	TGCAGCGTTGAAGATCCAGGGGATTCCGGGGAGCTGTTTTTT
13	TRBV18	TRBJ1-2	-	-	CASSTTQDYGYTF	TGTGCCAGCTCAACAACTCAAGACTATGGCTACACCTTC